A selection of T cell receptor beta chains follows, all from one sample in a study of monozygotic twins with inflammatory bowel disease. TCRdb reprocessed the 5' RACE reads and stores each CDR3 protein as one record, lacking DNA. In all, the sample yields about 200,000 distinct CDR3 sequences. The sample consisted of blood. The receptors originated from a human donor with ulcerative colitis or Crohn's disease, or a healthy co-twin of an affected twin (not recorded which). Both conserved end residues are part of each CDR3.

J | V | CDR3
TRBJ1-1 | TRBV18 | CASSPLAAGTMNTEAFF
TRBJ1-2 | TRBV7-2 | CASSIPPYGYTF
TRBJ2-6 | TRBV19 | CASGSYSGANVLTF
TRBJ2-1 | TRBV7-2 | CASSPTSGIGNEQFF
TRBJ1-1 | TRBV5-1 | CASSLGQIMNTEAFF
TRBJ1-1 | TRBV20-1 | CSAIKTGGTEAFF
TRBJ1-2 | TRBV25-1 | CASSEAGTARSYGYTF
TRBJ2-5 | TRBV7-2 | CASSLWGQETQYF
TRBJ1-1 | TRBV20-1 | CSASDAGTQNTEAFF
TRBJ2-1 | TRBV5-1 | CASRSTTGAYNEQFF
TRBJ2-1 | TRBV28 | CASSKSRGLAGKEQFF
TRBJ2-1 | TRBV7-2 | CASSLELAGAFNEQFF
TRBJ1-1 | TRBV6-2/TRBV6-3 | CASSFRSGGTEAFF
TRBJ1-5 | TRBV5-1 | CASSLDGAQPQHF
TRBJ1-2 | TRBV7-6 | CASSQGTGGVYGYTF
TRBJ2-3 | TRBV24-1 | CATSDFQAGGSSDTQYF
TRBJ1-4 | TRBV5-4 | CASSLGAGLVAEKLFF
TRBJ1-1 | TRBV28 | CASRQGEMNTEAFF
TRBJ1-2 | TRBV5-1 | CASSLTAQGGGYGYTF
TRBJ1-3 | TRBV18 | CASQGSGTGISGNTIYF
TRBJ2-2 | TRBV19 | CASSLEGVNTGELFF
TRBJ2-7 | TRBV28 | CASVRGQPSYEQYF
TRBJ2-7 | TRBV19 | CASGGTIGGEQYF
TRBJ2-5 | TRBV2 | CASSVGTDNQETQYF
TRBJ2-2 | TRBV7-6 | CASSLTGPNTGELFF
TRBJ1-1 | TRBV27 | CAGSFQDTTTEAFF
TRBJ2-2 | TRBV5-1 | CASSLNRLNTGELFF
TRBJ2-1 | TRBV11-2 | CASSFLADPNEQFF
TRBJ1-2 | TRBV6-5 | CASSFQANYGYTF
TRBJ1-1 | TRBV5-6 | CASSYSNRVMNTEAFF
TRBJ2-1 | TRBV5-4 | CASSLVGAGDNEQFF
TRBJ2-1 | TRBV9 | CASSYGGTSLNEQFF
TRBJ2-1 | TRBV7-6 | CASSLLGGPSSYNEQFF
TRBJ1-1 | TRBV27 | CASSLSGGGIEAFF
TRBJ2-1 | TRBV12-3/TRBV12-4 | CASTTTIGGNEQFF
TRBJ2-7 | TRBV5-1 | CASSWGWGERYEQYF
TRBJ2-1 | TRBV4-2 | CASSPGASGGASYNEQFF
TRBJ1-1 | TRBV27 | CASSSGVRMNTEAFF
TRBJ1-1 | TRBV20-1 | CSASITGRPEAFF